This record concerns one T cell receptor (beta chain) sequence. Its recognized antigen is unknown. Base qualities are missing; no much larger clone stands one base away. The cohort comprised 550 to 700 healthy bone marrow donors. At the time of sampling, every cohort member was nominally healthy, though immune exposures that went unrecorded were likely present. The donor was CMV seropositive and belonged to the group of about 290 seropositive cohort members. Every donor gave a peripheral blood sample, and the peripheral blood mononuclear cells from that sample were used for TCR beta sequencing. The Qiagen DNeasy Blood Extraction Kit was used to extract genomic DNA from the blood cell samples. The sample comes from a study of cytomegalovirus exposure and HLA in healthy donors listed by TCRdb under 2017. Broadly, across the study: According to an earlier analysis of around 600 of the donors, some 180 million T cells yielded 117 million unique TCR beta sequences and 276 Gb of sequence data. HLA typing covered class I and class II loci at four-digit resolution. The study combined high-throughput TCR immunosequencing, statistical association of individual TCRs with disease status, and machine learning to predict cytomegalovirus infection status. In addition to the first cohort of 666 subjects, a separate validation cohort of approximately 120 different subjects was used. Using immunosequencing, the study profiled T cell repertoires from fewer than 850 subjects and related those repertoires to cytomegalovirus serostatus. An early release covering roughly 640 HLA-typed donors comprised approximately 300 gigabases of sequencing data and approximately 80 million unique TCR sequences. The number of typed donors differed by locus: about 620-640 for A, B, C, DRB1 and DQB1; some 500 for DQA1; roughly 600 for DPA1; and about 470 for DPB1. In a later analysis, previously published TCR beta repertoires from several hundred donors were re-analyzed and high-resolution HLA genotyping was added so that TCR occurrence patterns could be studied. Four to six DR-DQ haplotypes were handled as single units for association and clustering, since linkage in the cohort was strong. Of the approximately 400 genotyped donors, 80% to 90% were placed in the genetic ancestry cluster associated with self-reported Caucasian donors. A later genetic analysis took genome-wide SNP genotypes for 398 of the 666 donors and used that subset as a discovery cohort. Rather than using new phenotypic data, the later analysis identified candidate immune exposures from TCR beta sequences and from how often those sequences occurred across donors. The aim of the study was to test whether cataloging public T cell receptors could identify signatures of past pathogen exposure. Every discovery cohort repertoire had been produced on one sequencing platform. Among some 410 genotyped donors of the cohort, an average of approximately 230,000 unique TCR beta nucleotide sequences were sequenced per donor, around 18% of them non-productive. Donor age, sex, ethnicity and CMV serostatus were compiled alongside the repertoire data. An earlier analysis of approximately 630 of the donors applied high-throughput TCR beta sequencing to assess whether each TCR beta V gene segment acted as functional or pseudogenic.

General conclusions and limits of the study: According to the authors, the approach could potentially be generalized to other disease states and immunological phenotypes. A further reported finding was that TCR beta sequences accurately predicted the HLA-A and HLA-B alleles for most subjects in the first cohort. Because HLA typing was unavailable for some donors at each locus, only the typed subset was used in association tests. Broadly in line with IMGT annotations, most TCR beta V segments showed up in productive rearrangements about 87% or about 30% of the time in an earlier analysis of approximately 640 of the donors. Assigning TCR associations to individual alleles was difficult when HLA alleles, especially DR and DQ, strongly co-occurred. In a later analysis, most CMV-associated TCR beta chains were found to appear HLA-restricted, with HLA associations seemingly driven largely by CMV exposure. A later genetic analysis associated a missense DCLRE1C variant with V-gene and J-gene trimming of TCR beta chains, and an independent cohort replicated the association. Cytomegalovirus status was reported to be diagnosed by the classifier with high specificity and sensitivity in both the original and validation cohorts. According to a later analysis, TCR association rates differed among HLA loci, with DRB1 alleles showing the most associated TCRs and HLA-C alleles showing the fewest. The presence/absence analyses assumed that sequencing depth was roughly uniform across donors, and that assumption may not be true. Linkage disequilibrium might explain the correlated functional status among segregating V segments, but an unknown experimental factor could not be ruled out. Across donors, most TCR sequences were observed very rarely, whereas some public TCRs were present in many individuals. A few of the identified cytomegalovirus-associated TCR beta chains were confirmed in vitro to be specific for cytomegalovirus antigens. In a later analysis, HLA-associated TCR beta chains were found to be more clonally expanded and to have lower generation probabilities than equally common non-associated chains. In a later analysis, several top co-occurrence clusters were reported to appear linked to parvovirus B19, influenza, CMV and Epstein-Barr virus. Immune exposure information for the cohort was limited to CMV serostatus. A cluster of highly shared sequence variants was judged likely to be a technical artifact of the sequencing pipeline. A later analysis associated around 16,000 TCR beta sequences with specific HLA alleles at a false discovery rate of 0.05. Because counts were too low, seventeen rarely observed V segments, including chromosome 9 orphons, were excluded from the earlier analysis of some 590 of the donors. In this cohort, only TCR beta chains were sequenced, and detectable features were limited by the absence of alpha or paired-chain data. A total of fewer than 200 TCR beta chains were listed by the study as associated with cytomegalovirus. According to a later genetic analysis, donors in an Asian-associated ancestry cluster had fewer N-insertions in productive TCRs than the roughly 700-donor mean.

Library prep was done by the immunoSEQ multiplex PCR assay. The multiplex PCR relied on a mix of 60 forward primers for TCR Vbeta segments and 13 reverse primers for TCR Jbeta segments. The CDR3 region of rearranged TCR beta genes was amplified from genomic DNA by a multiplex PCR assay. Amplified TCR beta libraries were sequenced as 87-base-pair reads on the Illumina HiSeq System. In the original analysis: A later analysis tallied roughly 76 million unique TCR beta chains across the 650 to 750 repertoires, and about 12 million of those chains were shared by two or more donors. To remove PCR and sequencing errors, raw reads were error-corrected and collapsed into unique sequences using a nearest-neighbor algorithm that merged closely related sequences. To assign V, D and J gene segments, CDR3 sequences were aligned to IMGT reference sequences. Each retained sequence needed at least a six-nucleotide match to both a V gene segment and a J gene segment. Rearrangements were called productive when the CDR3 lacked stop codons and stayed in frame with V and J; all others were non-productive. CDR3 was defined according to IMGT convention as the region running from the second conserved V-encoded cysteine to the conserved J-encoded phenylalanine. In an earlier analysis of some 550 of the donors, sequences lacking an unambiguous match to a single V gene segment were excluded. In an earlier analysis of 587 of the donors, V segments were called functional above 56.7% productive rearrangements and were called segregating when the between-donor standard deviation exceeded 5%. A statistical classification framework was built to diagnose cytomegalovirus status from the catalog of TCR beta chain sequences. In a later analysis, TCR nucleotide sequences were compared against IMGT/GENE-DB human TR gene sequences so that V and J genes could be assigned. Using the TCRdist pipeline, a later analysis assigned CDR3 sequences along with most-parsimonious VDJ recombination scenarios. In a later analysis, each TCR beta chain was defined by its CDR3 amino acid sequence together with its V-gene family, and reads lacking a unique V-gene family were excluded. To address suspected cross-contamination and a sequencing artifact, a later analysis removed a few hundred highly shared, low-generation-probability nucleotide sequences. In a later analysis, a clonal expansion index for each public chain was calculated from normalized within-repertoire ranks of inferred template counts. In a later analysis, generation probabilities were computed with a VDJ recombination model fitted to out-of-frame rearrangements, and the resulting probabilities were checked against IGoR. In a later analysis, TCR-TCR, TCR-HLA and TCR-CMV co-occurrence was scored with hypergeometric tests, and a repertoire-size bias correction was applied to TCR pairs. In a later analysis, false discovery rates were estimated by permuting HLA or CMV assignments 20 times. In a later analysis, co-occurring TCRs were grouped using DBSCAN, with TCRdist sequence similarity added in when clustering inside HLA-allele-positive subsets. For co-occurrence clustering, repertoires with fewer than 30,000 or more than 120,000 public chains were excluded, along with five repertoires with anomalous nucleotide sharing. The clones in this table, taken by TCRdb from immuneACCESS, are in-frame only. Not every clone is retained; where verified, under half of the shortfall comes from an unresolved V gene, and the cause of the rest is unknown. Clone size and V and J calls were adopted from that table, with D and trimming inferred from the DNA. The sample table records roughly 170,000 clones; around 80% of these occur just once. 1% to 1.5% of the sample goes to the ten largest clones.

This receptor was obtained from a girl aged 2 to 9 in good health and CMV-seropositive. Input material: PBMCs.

The nucleotides read TGTGCCAGCAGCCATTACCAGGGCTTTAGAAACACCGGGGAGCTGTTTTTT. Translated, this is CASSHYQGFRNTGELFF. The sequence joins TRBV14 to TRBJ2-2, and the D gene may be TRBD1, 5 bases matching. Trimming takes 3 bases from V and 2 bases from J, and the germline ends sit 16 bases apart. Per the germline V gene, SGHDN is the CDR1 and FVKESK is the CDR2. The CDR3 numbers 17 residues from cysteine through phenylalanine. This entry keeps only the CDR3 DNA: 51 bases, framed from base 1.